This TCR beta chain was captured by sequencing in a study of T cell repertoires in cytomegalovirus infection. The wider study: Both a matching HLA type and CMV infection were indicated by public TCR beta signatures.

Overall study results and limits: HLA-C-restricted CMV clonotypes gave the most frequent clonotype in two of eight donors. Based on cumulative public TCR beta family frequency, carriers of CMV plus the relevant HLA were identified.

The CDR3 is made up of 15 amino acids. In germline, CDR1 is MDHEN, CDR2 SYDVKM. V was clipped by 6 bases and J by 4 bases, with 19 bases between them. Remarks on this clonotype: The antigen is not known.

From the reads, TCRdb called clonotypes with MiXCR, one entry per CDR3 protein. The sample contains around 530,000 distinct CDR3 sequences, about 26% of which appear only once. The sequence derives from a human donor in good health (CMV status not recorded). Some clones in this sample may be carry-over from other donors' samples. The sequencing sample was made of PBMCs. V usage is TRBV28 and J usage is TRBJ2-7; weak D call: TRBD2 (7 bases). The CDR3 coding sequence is TGTGCCAGCAGCCCCGGGGGCGGGAGCTTGTACGAGCAGTACTTC. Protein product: CASSPGGGSLYEQYF.